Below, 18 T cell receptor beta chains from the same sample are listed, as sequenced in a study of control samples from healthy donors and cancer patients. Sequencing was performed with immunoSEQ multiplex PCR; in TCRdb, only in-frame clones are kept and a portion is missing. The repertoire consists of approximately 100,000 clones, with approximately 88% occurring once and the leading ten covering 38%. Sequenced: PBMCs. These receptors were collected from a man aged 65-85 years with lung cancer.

The CDR3 bases are TGTGCCAGCAGCCGAGGGAACACCATATATTTT. Encoded protein: CASSRGNTIYF. This chain joins TRBV9 and TRBJ1-3; D gene uncertain. CDR3 length: 11 residues. Trimming removed 4 bases at V and 7 bases at J, with 6 bases between. The germline V gene encodes CDR1 SGDLS and CDR2 YYNGEE.

The CDR3 sequence: CASCPRGANYGYTF. CDR3 coding DNA: TGTGCCAGCTGCCCGAGAGGAGCTAACTATGGCTACACCTTC. The V gene is TRBV6-5, the J gene TRBJ1-2; D not certain. Germline-derived CDR1 and CDR2 are MNHEY and SVGAGI. With 8 bases removed from V and 0 bases from J, the gap between germline ends came to 13 bases. This CDR3 is built from 14 residues.

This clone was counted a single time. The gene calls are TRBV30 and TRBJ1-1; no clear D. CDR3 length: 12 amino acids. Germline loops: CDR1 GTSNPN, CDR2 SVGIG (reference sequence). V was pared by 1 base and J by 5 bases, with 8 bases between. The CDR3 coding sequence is TGTGCCTGGAGTGGGGGTTTAACTGAAGCTTTCTTT. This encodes CAWSGGLTEAFF.

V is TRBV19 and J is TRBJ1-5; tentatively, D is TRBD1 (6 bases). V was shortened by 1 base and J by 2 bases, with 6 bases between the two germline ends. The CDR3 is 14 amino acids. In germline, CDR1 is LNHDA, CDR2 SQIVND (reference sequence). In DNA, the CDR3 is TGTGCCAGTAGTATAGGACAGGGCAATCAGCCCCAGCATTTT. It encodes CASSIGQGNQPQHF.

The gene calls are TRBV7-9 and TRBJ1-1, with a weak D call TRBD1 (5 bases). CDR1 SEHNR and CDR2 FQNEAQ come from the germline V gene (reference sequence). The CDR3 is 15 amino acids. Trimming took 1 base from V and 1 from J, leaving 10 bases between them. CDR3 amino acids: CASSLDGTGNTEAFF. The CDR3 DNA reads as TGTGCCAGCAGCTTAGATGGGACGGGGAACACTGAAGCTTTCTTT.

The CDR3 region is CASSPGHPGTEAFF. DNA of the CDR3: TGTGCCAGCTCACCCGGGCACCCGGGCACTGAAGCTTTCTTT. The chain employs TRBV18 and TRBJ1-1, with unresolved D. CDR3 length: 14 residues. The germline V gene encodes CDR1 KGHSH and CDR2 LQKENI. Trimming took off 3 bases at V and 4 bases at J, with 12 bases between the two ends.

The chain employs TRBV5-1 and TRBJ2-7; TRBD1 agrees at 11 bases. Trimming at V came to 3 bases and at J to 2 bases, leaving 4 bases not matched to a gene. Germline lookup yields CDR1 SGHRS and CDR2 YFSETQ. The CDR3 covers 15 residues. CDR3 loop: CASSSPGQGAYEQYF. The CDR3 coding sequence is TGCGCCAGCAGCTCACCGGGACAGGGGGCCTACGAGCAGTACTTC. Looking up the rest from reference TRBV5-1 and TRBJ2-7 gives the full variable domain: KAGVTQTPRYLIKTRGQQVTLSCSPISGHRSVSWYQQTPGQGLQFLFEYFSETQRNKGNFPGRFSGRQFSNSRSEMNVSTLELGDSALYLCASSSPGQGAYEQYFGPGTRLTVT.

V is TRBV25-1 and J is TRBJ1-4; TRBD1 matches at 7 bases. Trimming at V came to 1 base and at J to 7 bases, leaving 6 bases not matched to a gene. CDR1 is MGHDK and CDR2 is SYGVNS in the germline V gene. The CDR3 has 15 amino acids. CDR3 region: CASSESRQGGEKLFF. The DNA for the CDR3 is TGTGCCAGCAGTGAATCCCGACAGGGAGGTGAAAAACTGTTTTTT.

For the CDR3, the DNA is TGCAGTGCTAGTAAGGGGGGAGGCAATCAGCCCCAGCATTTT. Translating it yields CSASKGGGNQPQHF. V and J are TRBV20-1 and TRBJ1-5; maybe TRBD1 (6 bases). Trimming removed 3 bases from V and 2 bases from J, with 11 bases in between. CDR3 length: 14 residues. In germline, CDR1 is DFQATT, CDR2 SNEGSKA (reference sequence).

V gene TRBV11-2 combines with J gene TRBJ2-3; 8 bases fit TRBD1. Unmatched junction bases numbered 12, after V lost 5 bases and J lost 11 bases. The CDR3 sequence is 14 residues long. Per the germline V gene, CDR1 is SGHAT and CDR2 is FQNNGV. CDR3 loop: CASSPSTGVERQYF. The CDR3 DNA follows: TGTGCCAGCAGCCCGTCGACAGGGGTAGAGAGGCAGTATTTT.

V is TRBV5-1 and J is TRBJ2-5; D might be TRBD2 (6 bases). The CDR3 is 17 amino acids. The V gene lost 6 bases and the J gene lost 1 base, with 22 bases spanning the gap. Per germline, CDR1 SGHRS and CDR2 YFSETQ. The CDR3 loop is CASTHGTLGKGQETQYF. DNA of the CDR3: TGCGCCAGCACTCACGGGACTCTTGGGAAGGGCCAAGAGACCCAGTACTTC.

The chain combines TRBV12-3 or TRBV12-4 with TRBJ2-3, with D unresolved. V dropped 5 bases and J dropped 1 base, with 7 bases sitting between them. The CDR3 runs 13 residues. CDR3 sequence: CASSPRRTDTQYF. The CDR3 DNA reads TGTGCCAGCAGTCCTCGGCGCACAGATACGCAGTATTTT.

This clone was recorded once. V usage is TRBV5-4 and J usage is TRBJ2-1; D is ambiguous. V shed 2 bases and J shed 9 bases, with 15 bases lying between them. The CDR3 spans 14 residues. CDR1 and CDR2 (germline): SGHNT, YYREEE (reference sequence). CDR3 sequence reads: CASSFEVAGGEQFF. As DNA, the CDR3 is TGTGCCAGCAGCTTTGAAGTCGCTGGCGGTGAGCAGTTCTTC.

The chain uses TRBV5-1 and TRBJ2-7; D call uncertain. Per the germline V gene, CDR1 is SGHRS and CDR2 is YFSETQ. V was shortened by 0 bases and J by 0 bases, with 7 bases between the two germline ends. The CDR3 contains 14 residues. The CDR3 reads CASSLDAHSYEQYF. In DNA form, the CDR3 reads TGCGCCAGCAGCTTGGACGCGCACTCCTACGAGCAGTACTTC.

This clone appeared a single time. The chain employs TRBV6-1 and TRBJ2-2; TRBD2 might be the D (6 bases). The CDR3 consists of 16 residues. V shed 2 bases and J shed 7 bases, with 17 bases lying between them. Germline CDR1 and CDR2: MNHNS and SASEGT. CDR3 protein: CASSEKIDSGNGELFF. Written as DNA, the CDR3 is TGTGCCAGCAGTGAAAAGATCGATAGCGGAAACGGGGAGCTGTTTTTT.

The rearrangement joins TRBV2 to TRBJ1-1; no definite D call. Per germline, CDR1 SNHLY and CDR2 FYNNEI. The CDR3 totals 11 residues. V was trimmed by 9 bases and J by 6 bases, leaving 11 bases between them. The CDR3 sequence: CARDLAAEAFF. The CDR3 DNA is TGTGCCAGGGACTTAGCCGCTGAAGCTTTCTTT.

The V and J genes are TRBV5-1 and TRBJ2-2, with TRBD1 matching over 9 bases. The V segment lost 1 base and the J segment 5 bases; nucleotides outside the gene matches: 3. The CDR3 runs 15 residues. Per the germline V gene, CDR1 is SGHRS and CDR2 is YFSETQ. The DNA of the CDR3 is TGCGCCAGCAGCTTGAATGGACAGGGGACCGGGGAGCTGTTTTTT. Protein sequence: CASSLNGQGTGELFF.

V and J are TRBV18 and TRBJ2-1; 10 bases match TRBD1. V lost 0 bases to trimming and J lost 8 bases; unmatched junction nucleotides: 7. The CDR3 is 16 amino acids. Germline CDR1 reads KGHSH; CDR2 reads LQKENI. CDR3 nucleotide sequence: TGTGCCAGCTCACCACCCGACAGGGGGCGAAACTATGAGCAGTTCTTC. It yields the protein CASSPPDRGRNYEQFF.